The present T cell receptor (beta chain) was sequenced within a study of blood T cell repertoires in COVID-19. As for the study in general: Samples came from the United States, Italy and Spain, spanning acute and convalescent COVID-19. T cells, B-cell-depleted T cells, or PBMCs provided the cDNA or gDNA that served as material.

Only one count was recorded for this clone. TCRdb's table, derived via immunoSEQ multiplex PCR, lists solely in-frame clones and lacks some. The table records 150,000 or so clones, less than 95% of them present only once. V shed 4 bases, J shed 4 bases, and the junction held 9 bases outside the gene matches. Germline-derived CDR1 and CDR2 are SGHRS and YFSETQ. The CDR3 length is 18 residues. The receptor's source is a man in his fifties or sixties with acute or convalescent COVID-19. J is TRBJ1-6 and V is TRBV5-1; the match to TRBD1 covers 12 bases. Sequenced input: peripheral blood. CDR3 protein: CASSPEKGQGAYNSPLHF. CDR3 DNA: TGCGCCAGCAGCCCCGAAAAGGGACAGGGGGCTTATAATTCACCCCTCCACTTT.